The 14 T cell receptor beta chains below were found in one sample sequenced in a study of cytomegalovirus exposure and HLA in healthy donors. The PCR employed 60 Vbeta primers together with 13 Jbeta primers. This table comes from immunoSEQ multiplex PCR, and its TCRdb copy is limited to in-frame clones, with some not included. This sample's clone table lists about 130,000 clones. The sequenced sample was PBMCs. All receptors come from a man younger than 30 in good health and CMV-seronegative.

The rearrangement links TRBV9 to TRBJ1-2, with 9 bases that match TRBD1. The trim removed 6 bases at V and 5 bases at J, leaving 14 bases unmatched. The CDR3 has 16 residues. Looked up from germline, CDR1 is SGDLS and CDR2 is YYNGEE. The CDR3 region has the DNA TGTGCCAGCACCATTGATGGTCTGGACAGGGGATATGGCTACACCTTC. Its protein is CASTIDGLDRGYGYTF.

The V call is TRBV9, the J call TRBJ2-2; 12 bases align to TRBD1. The germline V gene encodes CDR1 SGDLS and CDR2 YYNGEE. Trimming took 4 bases from V and 6 from J; bases not matched to a gene: 10. This CDR3 has 17 residues. The CDR3 sequence: CASSSPAGQGASGELFF. The CDR3 DNA sequence: TGTGCCAGCAGCTCCCCCGCGGGACAGGGGGCCTCCGGGGAGCTGTTTTTT. The full variable domain, its missing parts supplied by reference TRBV9 and TRBJ2-2, is DSGVTQTPKHLITATGQRVTLRCSPRSGDLSVYWYQQSLDQGLQFLIQYYNGEERAKGNILERFSAQQFPDLHSELNLSSLELGDSALYFCASSSPAGQGASGELFFGEGSRLTVL.

The J gene is TRBJ1-5, the V gene TRBV18, with D maybe TRBD1 (6 bases). Germline-derived CDR1 and CDR2 are KGHSH and LQKENI. The V end lost 2 bases, the J end lost 7 bases, and 6 bases lay between the germline ends. The CDR3 has 12 residues. The CDR3 region has the DNA TGTGCCAGCTCACCAGGGGGCCAGCCCCAGCATTTT. Its translation is CASSPGGQPQHF.

V and J are TRBV4-1 and TRBJ2-2; D is possibly TRBD2 (7 bases). This CDR3 has 17 amino acids. Germline V CDR1 and CDR2: MGHRA, YSYEKL. V gave up 1 base and J gave up 5 bases, with 17 bases separating them. The CDR3 is CASSQAVTSRGTGELFF. For the CDR3, the DNA is TGCGCCAGCAGCCAAGCGGTGACTAGCAGGGGAACCGGGGAGCTGTTTTTT.

This sequence joins TRBV29-1 and TRBJ1-1, with D perhaps TRBD1 (6 bases). The length of the CDR3 is 13 residues. V was cut by 6 bases and J by 0 bases, with 11 bases left in between. Germline values: CDR1 SQVTM, CDR2 ANQGSEA. CDR3 loop: CSVGQSMNTEAFF. CDR3 in DNA: TGCAGCGTCGGACAGAGCATGAACACTGAAGCTTTCTTT.

The chain carries TRBV7-9 and TRBJ1-5; perhaps TRBD1 as D (6 bases). Trimming removed 5 bases from V and 8 bases from J, with 16 bases in between. This CDR3 spans 14 amino acids. Germline assignment: CDR1 SEHNR and CDR2 FQNEAQ (reference sequence). CDR3 residues: CASSPTGSGEPQHF. DNA of the CDR3: TGTGCCAGCAGCCCGACAGGCAGTGGGGAGCCCCAGCATTTT.

This chain links TRBV28 with TRBJ2-7, with a tentative D call TRBD2 (6 bases). Per the germline V gene, CDR1 is MDHEN and CDR2 is SYDVKM. This CDR3 contains 15 residues. V lost 7 bases and J 3 bases, leaving 19 bases between the germline ends. Written as DNA, the CDR3 is TGTGCCAGCATAAACCGGGGAGCGGGCAACTACGAGCAGTACTTC. Protein sequence: CASINRGAGNYEQYF.

This chain uses TRBV10-3 with TRBJ1-1; D may be TRBD1 (5 bases). The V gene's germline CDR1 is ENHRY and CDR2 SYGVKD. The CDR3 is 16 amino acids. Trimming removed 4 bases from V and 1 base from J, with 16 bases in between. CDR3: CAISGLGHTQNTEAFF. The CDR3 nucleotides read TGTGCCATCAGTGGACTTGGACACACCCAGAACACTGAAGCTTTCTTT.

The chain couples TRBV5-5 to TRBJ2-7; TRBD1 matches at 7 bases. Trimming at V came to 0 bases and at J to 7 bases, leaving 10 bases not matched to a gene. The CDR3 is 15 amino acids. Germline lookup yields CDR1 SGHKS and CDR2 YYEKEE (reference sequence). The CDR3 nucleotides are TGTGCCAGCAGCTTGGTCGGGACAGTCCTCGGGGAGCAGTACTTC. It translates to CASSLVGTVLGEQYF.

This chain uses TRBV6-5 with TRBJ2-2; weak D call: TRBD1 (6 bases). The CDR3 contains 14 residues. The V end was cut by 10 bases, the J end by 2 bases, with 14 bases between. Germline assignment: CDR1 MNHEY and CDR2 SVGAGI. As DNA, the CDR3 is TGTGCCACTTCAATTGGGACAAACACCGGGGAGCTGTTTTTT. Protein sequence: CATSIGTNTGELFF.

V and J are TRBV5-1 and TRBJ1-1; 7 nucleotides line up with TRBD1. The J segment lost 3 bases and the V segment lost 5 bases, leaving 10 bases of the junction unmatched. CDR1 SGHRS and CDR2 YFSETQ come from the germline V gene. The CDR3 is 15 residues long. CDR3 sequence: CASRDDREGDTEAFF. CDR3 DNA sequence: TGCGCCAGCAGGGACGACAGGGAAGGGGACACTGAAGCTTTCTTT. Combining the CDR3 with reference TRBV5-1 and TRBJ1-1 gives the whole variable domain KAGVTQTPRYLIKTRGQQVTLSCSPISGHRSVSWYQQTPGQGLQFLFEYFSETQRNKGNFPGRFSGRQFSNSRSEMNVSTLELGDSALYLCASRDDREGDTEAFFGQGTRLTVV.

This chain's CDR3 is CASSVGGRPPGGNYGYTF. In nucleotides, the CDR3 is TGTGCCAGCAGCGTCGGAGGGCGCCCCCCGGGGGGTAACTATGGCTACACCTTC. V is TRBV9 and J is TRBJ1-2; D perhaps matches TRBD1 (5 bases). Trimming stripped 2 bases from V and 1 base from J, with 21 bases between. Germline-derived CDR1 and CDR2 are SGDLS and YYNGEE. The CDR3 has 18 amino acids.

The gene calls are TRBV5-1 and TRBJ2-1; 7 positions match TRBD1. V lost 2 bases, J lost 6 bases, and 8 bases stayed unmatched. This CDR3 is built from 15 residues. CDR1 is SGHRS, CDR2 YFSETQ, per germline. CDR3 sequence reads: CASSFGDRAGNEQFF. Here the CDR3 DNA reads TGCGCCAGCAGCTTCGGAGACAGGGCGGGCAATGAGCAGTTCTTC. Full variable domain (outside the CDR3, taken from reference TRBV5-1 and TRBJ2-1): KAGVTQTPRYLIKTRGQQVTLSCSPISGHRSVSWYQQTPGQGLQFLFEYFSETQRNKGNFPGRFSGRQFSNSRSEMNVSTLELGDSALYLCASSFGDRAGNEQFFGPGTRLTVL.

The V gene is TRBV5-4, the J gene TRBJ2-5, with TRBD2 matching over 11 bases. The length of the CDR3 is 16 residues. CDR1 is SGHNT, CDR2 YYREEE, per germline (reference sequence). Trimming removed 4 bases from V and 2 bases from J; junction bases left unmatched: 7. CDR3 DNA: TGTGCCAGCAGCCTAGGGACTAGCGGACTTCAAGAGACCCAGTACTTC. Encoded protein: CASSLGTSGLQETQYF.